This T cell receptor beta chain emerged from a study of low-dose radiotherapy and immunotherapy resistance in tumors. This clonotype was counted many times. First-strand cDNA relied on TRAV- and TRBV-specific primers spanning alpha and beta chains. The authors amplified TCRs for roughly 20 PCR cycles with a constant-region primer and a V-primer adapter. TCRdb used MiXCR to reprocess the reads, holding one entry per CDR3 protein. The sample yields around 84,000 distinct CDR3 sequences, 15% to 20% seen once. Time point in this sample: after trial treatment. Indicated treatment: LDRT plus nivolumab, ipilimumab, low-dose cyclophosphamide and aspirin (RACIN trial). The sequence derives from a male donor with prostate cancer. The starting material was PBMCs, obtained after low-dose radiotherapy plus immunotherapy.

CDR3 sequence reads: CASSLGPGAQPQHF. CDR3 bases: TGTGCCAGCAGCCTGGGGCCAGGGGCTCAGCCCCAGCATTTT. The chain recombines TRBV3-1 with TRBJ1-5; TRBD1 is a possible D gene (6 bases). With 4 bases removed from V and 6 bases from J, the gap between germline ends came to 13 bases. Per the germline V gene, CDR1 is LGHDT and CDR2 is YNNKEL (reference sequence). This CDR3 comprises 14 residues.